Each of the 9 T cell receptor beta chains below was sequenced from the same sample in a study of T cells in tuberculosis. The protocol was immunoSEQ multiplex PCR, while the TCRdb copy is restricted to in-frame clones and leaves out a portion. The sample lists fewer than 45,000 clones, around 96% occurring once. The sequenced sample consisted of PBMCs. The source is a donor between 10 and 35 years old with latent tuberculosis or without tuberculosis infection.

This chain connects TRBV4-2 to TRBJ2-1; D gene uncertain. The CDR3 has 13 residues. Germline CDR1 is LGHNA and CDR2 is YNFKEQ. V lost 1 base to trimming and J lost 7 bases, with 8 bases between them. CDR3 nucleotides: TGTGCCAGCAGCCAAGGGTCCGAGAATGAGCAGTTCTTC. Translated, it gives CASSQGSENEQFF.

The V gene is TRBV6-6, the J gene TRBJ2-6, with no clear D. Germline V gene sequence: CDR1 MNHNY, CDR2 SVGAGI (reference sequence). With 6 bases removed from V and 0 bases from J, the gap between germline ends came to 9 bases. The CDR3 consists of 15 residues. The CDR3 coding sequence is TGTGCCAGCAGCAAAACAGCCTCTGGGGCCAACGTCCTGACTTTC. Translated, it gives CASSKTASGANVLTF.

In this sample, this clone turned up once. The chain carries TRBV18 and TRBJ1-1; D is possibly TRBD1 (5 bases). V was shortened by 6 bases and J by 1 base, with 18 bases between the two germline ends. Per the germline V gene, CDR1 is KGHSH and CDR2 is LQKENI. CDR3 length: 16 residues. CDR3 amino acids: CASSRNQGSANTEAFF. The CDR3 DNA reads TGTGCCAGCTCCCGAAACCAGGGCAGCGCGAACACTGAAGCTTTCTTT.

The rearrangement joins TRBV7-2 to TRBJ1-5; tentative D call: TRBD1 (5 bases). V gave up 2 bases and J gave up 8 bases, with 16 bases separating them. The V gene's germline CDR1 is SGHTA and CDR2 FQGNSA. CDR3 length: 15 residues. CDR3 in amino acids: CASSLIGAAVEPQHF. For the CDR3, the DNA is TGTGCCAGCAGCTTAATTGGGGCGGCCGTGGAGCCCCAGCATTTT.

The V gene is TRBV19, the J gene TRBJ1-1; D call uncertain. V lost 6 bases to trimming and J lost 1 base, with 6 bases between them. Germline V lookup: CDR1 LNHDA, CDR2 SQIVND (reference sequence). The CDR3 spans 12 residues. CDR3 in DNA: TGTGCCAGTAGCCCGTGGAACACTGAAGCTTTCTTT. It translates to CASSPWNTEAFF.

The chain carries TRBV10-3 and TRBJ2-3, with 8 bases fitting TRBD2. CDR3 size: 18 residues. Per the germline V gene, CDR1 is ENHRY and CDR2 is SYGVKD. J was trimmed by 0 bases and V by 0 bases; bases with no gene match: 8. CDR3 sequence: CAISESNHIAGSTDTQYF. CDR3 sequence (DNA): TGTGCCATCAGTGAGTCGAATCACATAGCGGGGAGCACAGATACGCAGTATTTT.

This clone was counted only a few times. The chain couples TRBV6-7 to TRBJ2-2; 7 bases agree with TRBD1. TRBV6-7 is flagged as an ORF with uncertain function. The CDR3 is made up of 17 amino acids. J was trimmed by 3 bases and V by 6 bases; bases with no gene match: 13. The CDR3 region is CASRPNGQVCHTGELFF. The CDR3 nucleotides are TGTGCCAGCAGGCCAAACGGACAGGTTTGCCACACCGGGGAGCTGTTTTTT.

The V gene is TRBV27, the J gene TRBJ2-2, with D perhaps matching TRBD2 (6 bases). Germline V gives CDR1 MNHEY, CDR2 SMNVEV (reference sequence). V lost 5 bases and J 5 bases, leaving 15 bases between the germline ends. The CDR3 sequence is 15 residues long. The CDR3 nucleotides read TGTGCCAGCAGTGGAGGGGTGGGTTGGACCGGGGAGCTGTTTTTT. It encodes CASSGGVGWTGELFF.

The CDR3 here is CSVEVREEGLPYEQYF. CDR3 DNA: TGCAGCGTTGAAGTCCGGGAGGAGGGATTGCCCTACGAGCAGTACTTC. The chain has TRBV29-1 and TRBJ2-7; TRBD2 aligns across 7 bases. Unmatched junction bases numbered 11, after V lost 1 base and J lost 2 bases. Germline V gene lookup returns CDR1 SQVTM and CDR2 ANQGSEA. The CDR3 has 16 residues.